This T cell receptor (beta chain) was found in a study of read filtering for tumor transcriptome and immune sequencing. For the study at large: Under 10 patients were R-ISS I, roughly 17 were R-ISS II, more than five were R-ISS III.

Bone marrow was sampled from every patient at the time of active disease. Molecular barcoded adaptors covering alpha/delta and beta/gamma chains were used on 400 ng RNA. TCRdb analysed the reads with MiXCR anew, one entry per CDR3 protein. The sample has approximately 61,000 distinct CDR3 sequences, roughly 18% seen once. At least ten counts were recorded for this clonotype. Antigen unknown. Germline V lookup: CDR1 SGHRS, CDR2 YFSETQ. The CDR3 is 14 residues long. Trimming at V came to 2 bases and at J to 4 bases, leaving 1 base not matched to a gene. Study findings and constraints: Correlation between methods rose after single-read clonotypes were removed. Sorted CD138-negative bone marrow cells were not purified T cells.

The J gene is TRBJ1-4, the V gene TRBV5-1, with 8 bases lining up with TRBD1. The sequence derives from a donor at least 40 years old with multiple myeloma. Source material: a population of CD138-negative cells sorted from bone marrow. In DNA form, the CDR3 reads TGCGCCAGCAGCTTACAGGGGGATAATGAAAAACTGTTTTTT. The encoded protein is CASSLQGDNEKLFF.